This TCR beta chain came from a study of T cell repertoires in cytomegalovirus infection. Study in general: Shared public TCR beta signatures pointed to both CMV infection and a matching HLA type.

V dropped 5 bases and J dropped 4; count of bases not matched to a gene: 7. CDR3 length equals 15 residues. Germline loops: CDR1 SEHNR, CDR2 FQNEAQ (reference sequence). TCRdb reprocessed the reads with MiXCR, giving one entry per CDR3 protein. The profile covers 560,000 or so distinct CDR3 sequences, with about 15% appearing a single time and approximately 24% taken by the ten largest. This clonotype was seen at least ten times. This sequence joins TRBV7-9 and TRBJ2-7; 11 bases match TRBD1. This TCR came from a human donor in good health (CMV status not recorded). Some clones in this sample may be carry-over from other donors' samples. The specimen sequenced was CD8+ T cells from PBMCs. The CDR3 is CASSPRTGGIYEQYF. The CDR3 DNA follows: TGTGCCAGCAGCCCCCGGACAGGGGGCATATACGAGCAGTACTTC.